What follows describes a single T cell receptor (beta chain). Its antigen remains unknown. These data are taken from a study of cytomegalovirus exposure and HLA in healthy donors. Study-level points and caveats: About 90% or about 30% of the time was how often most TCR beta V segments were productive, according to an earlier analysis.

Per the germline V gene, CDR1 is KGHSH and CDR2 is LQKENI. Unmatched junction bases numbered 5, after V lost 6 bases and J lost 6 bases. This CDR3 has 14 amino acids. Donors had nominal health at sampling but likely had unrecorded immune exposures. Researchers ran the PCR with 60 Vbeta and 13 Jbeta primers. Profiled with immunoSEQ multiplex PCR; TCRdb holds only in-frame clones, not every one. The sample has 160,000 or so clones, 75% to 85% seen once. This chain connects TRBV18 to TRBJ2-7; 13 positions match TRBD2. The TCR was taken from a man over 45 in good health and CMV-seropositive. Sample: PBMCs. CDR3 nucleotides: TGTGCCAGCTCGTGGACTAGCGGGAGTGGCGAGCAGTACTTC. Its translation is CASSWTSGSGEQYF.